What follows describes a single TCR beta chain. What it binds is not known. The authors defined TPEX cells as CCR7+ PD-1+ TIGIT+ early memory CD8+ T cells carrying exhausted-like traits. This entry is derived from a study of human CD8 memory T cell subsets. Germline V gene lookup returns CDR1 KGHDR and CDR2 SFDVKD. The CDR3 spans 16 residues. Overall study results and limits: Going by Chao1 estimates, stem-like memory T cells seemed to be more diverse than precursor exhausted T cells.

Production of TCR beta libraries used UMI-labeled 5' RACE as the method. TCRdb processed the 5' RACE reads again and assigns one entry to each CDR3 protein, with no DNA. This sample contains around 5,000 distinct CDR3 sequences. This receptor was obtained from a human donor in good health. The specimen sequenced was CD8+ T cells from PBMCs. This chain uses TRBV24-1 with TRBJ2-1; TCRdb calls TRBD1, which cannot be checked without DNA. This CDR3 is CATSDPQGISYNEQFF.